Listed here is a single T cell receptor (beta chain). Antigen: not known. The CDR3 is 14 residues long. Trimming took 7 bases from V and 2 from J; bases not matched to a gene: 8. The V gene's germline CDR1 is DFQATT and CDR2 SNEGSKA (reference sequence). The sample belongs to a study of T cells after yellow fever vaccination. Study observations and caveats: Clones that expanded after primary vaccination mostly reappeared after the booster (nearly 98% CD4, 70% to 90% CD8).

Using its own MiXCR run on the 5' RACE reads, TCRdb lists one record per CDR3 protein. The sample includes about 630,000 distinct CDR3 sequences, roughly an eighth seen only once; the top ten take around 14%. Here the sequenced sample was PBMCs, taken on the day of the yellow fever booster vaccination. This TCR was recovered from a man aged 30-40 years who received the YFV17D yellow fever vaccine. This chain links TRBV20-1 with TRBJ2-3; 8 nucleotides align to TRBD2. The CDR3 reads CSGFPGGDTDTQYF. The CDR3 DNA follows: TGCAGTGGTTTTCCGGGAGGGGACACAGATACGCAGTATTTT.